The present TCR beta chain was sequenced within a study of blood T cell repertoires in COVID-19. Study-level background: Material from acute and convalescent COVID-19 was sourced from the United States, Italy and Spain. From T cells, B-cell-depleted T cells, or PBMCs came the material, which was cDNA or gDNA.

The length of the CDR3 is 18 residues. V was clipped by 4 bases and J by 2 bases, with 24 bases between them. The germline V gene encodes CDR1 SGHRS and CDR2 YFSETQ. As handled by the study authors: Reference gene primer amplification in the assay estimated nucleated cell counts. Generated by immunoSEQ multiplex PCR, the TCRdb table keeps only in-frame clones and is missing some. V, J and clone size were drawn from that table, and D and trimming were deduced from the DNA. The repertoire consists of 120,000 or so clones, with around 85% occurring once and the leading ten covering under 3%. This TCR was recovered from a man in his fifties with acute or convalescent COVID-19. This sequence joins TRBV5-1 and TRBJ1-2, with TRBD1 as a possible D gene (6 bases). What was sequenced was peripheral blood. Here the CDR3 DNA reads TGCGCCAGCAGCATACCACCGGGACATCCATCAGCAAACTATGGCTACACCTTC. It encodes CASSIPPGHPSANYGYTF. The full variable domain, its missing parts supplied by reference TRBV5-1 and TRBJ1-2, is KAGVTQTPRYLIKTRGQQVTLSCSPISGHRSVSWYQQTPGQGLQFLFEYFSETQRNKGNFPGRFSGRQFSNSRSEMNVSTLELGDSALYLCASSIPPGHPSANYGYTFGSGTRLTVV.